This T cell receptor (beta chain) was recorded in a study of blood T cell repertoires in COVID-19. Authors' methods: The assay estimated nucleated cells by amplifying reference gene primers. Generated by immunoSEQ multiplex PCR, the TCRdb table keeps only in-frame clones and is missing some. V, J and clone size are taken as reported in that table, and D and trimming were inferred from the DNA itself. The data hold some 500,000 clones, with more than 75% observed a single time. The participants were between about 18 and 90 years old and came from 24 US areas. Specimen: PBMCs or T cells enriched from blood (not recorded which). The TCR comes from a woman in her forties who had recovered from COVID-19.

The CDR3 nucleotides read TGTGCCAGCAGCCAAGAACTGATCGGGGATACGCAGTATTTT. Translated: CASSQELIGDTQYF. V and J are TRBV14 and TRBJ2-3; D not certain. Germline V lookup: CDR1 SGHDN, CDR2 FVKESK. There are 14 residues in the CDR3. The V gene lost 0 bases and the J gene lost 6 bases, with 10 bases spanning the gap. The complete variable domain, with remaining parts taken from reference TRBV14 and TRBJ2-3, reads EAGVTQFPSHSVIEKGQTVTLRCDPISGHDNLYWYRRVMGKEIKFLLHFVKESKQDESGMPNNRFLAERTGGTYSTLKVQPAELEDSGVYFCASSQELIGDTQYFGPGTRLTVL.